This TCR beta chain originates from a study of T cell responses to AZD1222 COVID-19 vaccine. A word on this clone: As yet, its antigen is unknown.

General observations from the study: When two AZD1222 doses had been given, Spike-specific TCR breadth and depth rose. Only 6 or 7 individuals given AZD1222 were seropositive at baseline. Spike regions recognized by vaccine-associated CD4 TCRs spanned the protein, led by 160-218 and 743-854.

This CDR3 comprises 13 residues. V gave up 6 bases and J gave up 5 bases; unmatched junction bases: 6. Germline V gene data show CDR1 as LNHDA and CDR2 as SQIVND (reference sequence). The protocol was immunoSEQ multiplex PCR, while the TCRdb copy is restricted to in-frame clones and leaves out a portion. The sample yields 110,000 to 150,000 clones, roughly 88% seen once. Sequencing was performed on peripheral blood, taken on day 0 of AZD1222 vaccination. This receptor was taken from an adult in good health. The chain is built from TRBV19 and TRBJ1-2, with 7 positions matching TRBD1. Here the CDR3 DNA reads TGTGCCAGTAGGATCGACAGGGAGTATGGCTACACCTTC. The encoded protein is CASRIDREYGYTF.